This T cell receptor beta chain was documented in a study of blood T cell repertoires in COVID-19. Overall study context: Acute and convalescent COVID-19 specimens originated in the United States, Italy and Spain. PBMCs, B-cell-depleted T cells, or T cells were the source of the cDNA or gDNA that made up the material.

The germline V and J ends were trimmed by 2 bases and 4 bases, with 21 bases remaining between them. Germline CDR1 is LGHNT and CDR2 is FRNRAP. The CDR3 extends over 18 amino acids. Original processing methods: The authors estimated nucleated cell counts from reference gene primer amplification. Assay used: immunoSEQ multiplex PCR; TCRdb lists only in-frame clones, some missing. That table supplies the V and J calls and clone size; D and trimming were determined from the DNA. The sample has about 200,000 clones; about 85% are singletons. V is TRBV12-5 and J is TRBJ1-5, with D possibly matching TRBD1 (6 bases). The sequence derives from a woman aged 80 or over with acute or convalescent COVID-19. Material: peripheral blood. For the CDR3, the DNA is TGTGCTAGTGGTTTGCTTCTGGAAACAGGGAGCAGTAATCAGCCCCAGCATTTT. Protein sequence: CASGLLLETGSSNQPQHF.